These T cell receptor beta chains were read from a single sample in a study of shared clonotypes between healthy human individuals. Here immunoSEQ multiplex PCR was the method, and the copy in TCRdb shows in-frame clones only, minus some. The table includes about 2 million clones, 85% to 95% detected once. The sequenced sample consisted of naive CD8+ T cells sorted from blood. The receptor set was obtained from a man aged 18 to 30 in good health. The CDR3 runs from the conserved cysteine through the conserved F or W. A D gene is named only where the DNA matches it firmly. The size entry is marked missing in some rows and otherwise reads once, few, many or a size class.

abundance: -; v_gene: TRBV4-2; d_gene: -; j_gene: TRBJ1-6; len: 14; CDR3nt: TGTGCCAGCAGCCAAGATCCCGGGGCTTCACCCCTCCACTTT; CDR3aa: CASSQDPGASPLHF
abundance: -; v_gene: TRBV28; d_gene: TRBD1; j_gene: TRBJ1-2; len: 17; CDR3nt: TGTGCCAGCAGTGGGTACCGGGACAGTCTCATAGCCTATGGCTACACCTTC; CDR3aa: CASSGYRDSLIAYGYTF
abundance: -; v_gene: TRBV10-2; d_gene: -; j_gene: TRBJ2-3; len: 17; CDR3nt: TGCGCCACACCCAAGAGGCCAGGGCCATCTAGCACAGATACGCAGTATTTT; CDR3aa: CATPKRPGPSSTDTQYF
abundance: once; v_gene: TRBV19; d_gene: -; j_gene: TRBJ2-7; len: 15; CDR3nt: TGTGCCAGTAGTATAGATCGTCTCACCTGGGGGGAGCAGTACTTC; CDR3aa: CASSIDRLTWGEQYF
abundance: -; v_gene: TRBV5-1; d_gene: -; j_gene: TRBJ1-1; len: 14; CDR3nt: TGCGCCAGCAGCTTAACCCCAGGAGACACTGAAGCTTTCTTT; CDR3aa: CASSLTPGDTEAFF
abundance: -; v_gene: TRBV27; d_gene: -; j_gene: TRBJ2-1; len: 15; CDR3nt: TGTGCCAGCAGTTTGGGGACTGGCTCCTACAATGAGCAGTTCTTC; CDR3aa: CASSLGTGSYNEQFF
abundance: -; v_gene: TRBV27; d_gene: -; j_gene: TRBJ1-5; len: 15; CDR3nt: TGTGCCAGCAGTTCTCTTTGGGACCTCAATCAGCCCCAGCATTTT; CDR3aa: CASSSLWDLNQPQHF
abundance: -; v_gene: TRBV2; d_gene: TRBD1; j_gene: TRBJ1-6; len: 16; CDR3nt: TGTGCCAGCAGCAGAGACAGGGAAGGCAATAATTCACCCCTCCACTTT; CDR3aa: CASSRDREGNNSPLHF
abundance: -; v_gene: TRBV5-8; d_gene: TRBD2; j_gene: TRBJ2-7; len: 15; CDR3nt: TGTGCCAGCAGCTTGGCCGGCGGGAGGGCGGACGAGCAGTACTTC; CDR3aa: CASSLAGGRADEQYF
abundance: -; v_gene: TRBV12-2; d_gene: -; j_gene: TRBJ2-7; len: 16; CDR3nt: TGTGCAAGTCGCTTGAATGGGACAGGGTTAACCTACGAGCAGTACTTC; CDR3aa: CASRLNGTGLTYEQYF
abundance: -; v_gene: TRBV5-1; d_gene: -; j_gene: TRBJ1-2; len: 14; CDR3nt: TGCGCCAGCACCGAACAACTAGGGGGTGGTGGCTACACCTTC; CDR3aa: CASTEQLGGGGYTF
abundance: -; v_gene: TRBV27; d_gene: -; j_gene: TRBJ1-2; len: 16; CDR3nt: TGTGCCAGCAGTTCTAGGATCGGGATAGCTAACTATGGCTACACCTTC; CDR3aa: CASSSRIGIANYGYTF
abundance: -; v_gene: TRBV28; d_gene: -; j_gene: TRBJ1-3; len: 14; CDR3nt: TGTGCCAGCAGTTTAGGGGGGTTTGGAAACACCATATATTTT; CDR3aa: CASSLGGFGNTIYF
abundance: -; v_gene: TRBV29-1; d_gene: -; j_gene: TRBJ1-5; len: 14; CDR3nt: TGCAGCGTTGAAGGGCAAACTCTGAATCAGCCCCAGCATTTT; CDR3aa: CSVEGQTLNQPQHF
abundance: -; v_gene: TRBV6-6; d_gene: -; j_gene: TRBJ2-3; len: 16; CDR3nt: TGTGCCAGCAGTTACTACGAAGGACAGATCACAGATACGCAGTATTTT; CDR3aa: CASSYYEGQITDTQYF
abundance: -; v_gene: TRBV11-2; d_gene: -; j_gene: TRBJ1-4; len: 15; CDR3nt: TGTGCCAGCAGCTTAGGCTCTTTTGAGTATGAAAAACTGTTTTTT; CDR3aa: CASSLGSFEYEKLFF
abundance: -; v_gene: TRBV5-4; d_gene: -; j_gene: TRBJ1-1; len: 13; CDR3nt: TGTGCCAGCAGCTTTAACACCTTTACTGAAGCTTTCTTT; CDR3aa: CASSFNTFTEAFF
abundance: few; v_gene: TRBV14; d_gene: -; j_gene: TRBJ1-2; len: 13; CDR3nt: TGTGCCACCGCGGAGGGAAACAACTATGGCTACACCTTC; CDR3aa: CATAEGNNYGYTF
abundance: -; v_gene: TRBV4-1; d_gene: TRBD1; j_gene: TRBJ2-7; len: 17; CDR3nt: TGCGCCAGCAGCCAAGAAGAAGGTAGACAGGGAACCTACGAGCAGTACTTC; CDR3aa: CASSQEEGRQGTYEQYF
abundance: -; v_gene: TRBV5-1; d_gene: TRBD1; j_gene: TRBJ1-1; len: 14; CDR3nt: TGCGCCAGCAGCTCACAGGGGACGAACACTGAAGCTTTCTTT; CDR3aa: CASSSQGTNTEAFF
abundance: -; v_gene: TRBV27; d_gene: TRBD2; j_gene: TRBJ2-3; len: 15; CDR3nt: TGTGCCAGCAGTCCCGTCGCGGGAGGGAAAAATACGCAGTATTTT; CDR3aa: CASSPVAGGKNTQYF
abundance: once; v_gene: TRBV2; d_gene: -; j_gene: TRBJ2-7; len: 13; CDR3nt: TGTGCCAGCAGGTCAGGGAGCTCCTACGAGCAGTACTTC; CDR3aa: CASRSGSSYEQYF
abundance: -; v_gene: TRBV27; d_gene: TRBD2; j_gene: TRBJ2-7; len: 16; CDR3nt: TGTGCCAGCAGTTACTCCAGCGGGGTCCGATCCTACGAGCAGTACTTC; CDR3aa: CASSYSSGVRSYEQYF
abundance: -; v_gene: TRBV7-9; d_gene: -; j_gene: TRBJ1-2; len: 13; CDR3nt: TGTGCCAGCAGCTCCGGGGAAGAGTATGGCTACACCTTC; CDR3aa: CASSSGEEYGYTF
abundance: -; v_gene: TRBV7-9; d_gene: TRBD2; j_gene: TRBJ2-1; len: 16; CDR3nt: TGTGCCAGCAGCCAAGGACTAGGCCAATCCTACAATGAGCAGTTCTTC; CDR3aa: CASSQGLGQSYNEQFF
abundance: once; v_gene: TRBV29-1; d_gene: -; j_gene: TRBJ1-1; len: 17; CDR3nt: TGCAGCGCCTATTTTAGCCCCAAAACCCCCACGAACACTGAAGCTTTCTTT; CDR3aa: CSAYFSPKTPTNTEAFF
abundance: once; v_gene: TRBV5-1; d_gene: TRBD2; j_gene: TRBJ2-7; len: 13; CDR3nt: TGCGCCAGCAGCTGGACTAGGGGCTACGAGCAGTACTTC; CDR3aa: CASSWTRGYEQYF
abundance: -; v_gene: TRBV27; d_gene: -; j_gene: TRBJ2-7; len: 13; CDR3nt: TGTGCCAGCAGTTCCCTGTCTTCCTACGAGCAGTACTTC; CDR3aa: CASSSLSSYEQYF
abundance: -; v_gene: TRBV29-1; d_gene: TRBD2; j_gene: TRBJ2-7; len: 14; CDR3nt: TGCAGCGTTCTTAGCGGGAGGGGATCCTACGAGCAGTACTTC; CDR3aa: CSVLSGRGSYEQYF
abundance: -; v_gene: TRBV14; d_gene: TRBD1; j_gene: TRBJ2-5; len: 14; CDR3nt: TGTGCCAGCAGCGTATTGACAGGGATCGAGACCCAGTACTTC; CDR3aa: CASSVLTGIETQYF
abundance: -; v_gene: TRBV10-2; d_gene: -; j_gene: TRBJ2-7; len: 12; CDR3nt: TGCGCCAGCAGTGAAGGCGGCTACGAGCAGTACTTC; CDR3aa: CASSEGGYEQYF
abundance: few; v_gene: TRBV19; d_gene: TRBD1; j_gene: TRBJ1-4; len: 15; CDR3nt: TGTGCCAGTAATACAGGGGGCGCATATAATGAAAAACTGTTTTTT; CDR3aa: CASNTGGAYNEKLFF
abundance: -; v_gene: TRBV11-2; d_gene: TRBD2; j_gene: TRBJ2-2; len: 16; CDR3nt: TGTGCCAGCAGCCATTTAGGGACTACCTCTACCGGGGAGCTGTTTTTT; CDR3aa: CASSHLGTTSTGELFF
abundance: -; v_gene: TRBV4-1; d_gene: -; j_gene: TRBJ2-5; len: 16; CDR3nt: TGCGCCAGCAGCCAAGAATTCCTGGCGGACCAAGAGACCCAGTACTTC; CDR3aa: CASSQEFLADQETQYF
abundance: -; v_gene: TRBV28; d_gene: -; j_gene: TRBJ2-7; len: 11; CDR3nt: TGTGCCAGCAGTTACAGGGACGAGCAGTACTTC; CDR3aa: CASSYRDEQYF
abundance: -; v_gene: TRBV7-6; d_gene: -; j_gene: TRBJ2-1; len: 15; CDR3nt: TGTGCCAGCAGCTTAACTCTCCGACCCTACAATGAGCAGTTCTTC; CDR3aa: CASSLTLRPYNEQFF
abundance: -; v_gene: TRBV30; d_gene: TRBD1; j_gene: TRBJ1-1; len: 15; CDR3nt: TGTGCCTGGAGTGTACTAGGTACAGGGGAAACTGAAGCTTTCTTT; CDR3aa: CAWSVLGTGETEAFF
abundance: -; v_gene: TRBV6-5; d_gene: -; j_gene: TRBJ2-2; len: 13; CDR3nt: TGTGCCAGCAGGCGGGACGTCACCGGGGAGCTGTTTTTT; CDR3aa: CASRRDVTGELFF
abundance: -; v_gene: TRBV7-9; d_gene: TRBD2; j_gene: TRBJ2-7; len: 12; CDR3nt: TGTGCCAGCCGTAGCGGGATTTACGAGCAGTACTTC; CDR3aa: CASRSGIYEQYF
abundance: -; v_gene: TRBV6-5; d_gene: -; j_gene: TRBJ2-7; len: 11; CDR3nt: TGTGCCAGCAGTTACGCAAGCGAGCAGTACTTC; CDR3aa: CASSYASEQYF
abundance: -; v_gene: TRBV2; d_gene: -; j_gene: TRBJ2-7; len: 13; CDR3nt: TGTGCCAGCAGTGAAGCTCCTACATACGAGCAGTACTTC; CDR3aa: CASSEAPTYEQYF
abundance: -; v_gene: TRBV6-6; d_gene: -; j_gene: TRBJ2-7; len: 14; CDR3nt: TGTGCCAGCAGTTATGGCTCAGCCCTCTACGAGCAGTACTTC; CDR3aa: CASSYGSALYEQYF
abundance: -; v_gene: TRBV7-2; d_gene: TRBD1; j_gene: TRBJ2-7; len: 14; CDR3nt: TGTGCCAGCAGCTTAGGGGGACAGCCCTACGAGCAGTACTTC; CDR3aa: CASSLGGQPYEQYF
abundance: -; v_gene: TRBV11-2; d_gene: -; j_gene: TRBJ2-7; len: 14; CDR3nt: TGTGCCAGCACCTTGGGGGGCCCATCCTACGAGCAGTACTTC; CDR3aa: CASTLGGPSYEQYF
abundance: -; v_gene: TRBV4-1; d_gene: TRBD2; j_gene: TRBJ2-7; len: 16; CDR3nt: TGCGCCAGCAGCCAAGATCCCATCAGCGGGACCTACGAGCAGTACTTC; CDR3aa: CASSQDPISGTYEQYF
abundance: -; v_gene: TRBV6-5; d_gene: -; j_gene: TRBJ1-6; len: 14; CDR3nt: TGTGCCAGCAGTTACCTCTTGACCGCTTCACCCCTCCACTTT; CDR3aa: CASSYLLTASPLHF
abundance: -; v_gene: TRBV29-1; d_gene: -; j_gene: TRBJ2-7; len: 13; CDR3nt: TGCAGCGTTTCCGGGGGACCCGGTTACGAGCAGTACTTC; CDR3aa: CSVSGGPGYEQYF
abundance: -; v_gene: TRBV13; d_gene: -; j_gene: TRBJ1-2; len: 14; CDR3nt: TGTGCCAGCAGCTTACGAGGGACCCTCTATGGCTACACCTTC; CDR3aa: CASSLRGTLYGYTF
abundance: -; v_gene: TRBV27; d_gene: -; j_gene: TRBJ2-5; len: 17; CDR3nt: TGTGCCAGCAGTCCGTCGGTTGGGGGCGACCCCCAAGAGACCCAGTACTTC; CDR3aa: CASSPSVGGDPQETQYF
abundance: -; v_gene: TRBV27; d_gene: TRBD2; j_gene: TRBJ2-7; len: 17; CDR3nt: TGTGCCAGCAGTTCGCTCGGGACTAGCGGGGGTTACTACGAGCAGTACTTC; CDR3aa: CASSSLGTSGGYYEQYF
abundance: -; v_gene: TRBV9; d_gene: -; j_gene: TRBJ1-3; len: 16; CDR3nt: TGTGCCAGCAGCCCCGGGGGGGGACTCTCTGGAAACACCATATATTTT; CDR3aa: CASSPGGGLSGNTIYF
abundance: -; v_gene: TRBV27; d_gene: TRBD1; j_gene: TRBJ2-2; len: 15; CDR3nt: TGTGCCAGCAGACTGACAGGGGGATCGATCGGGGAGCTGTTTTTT; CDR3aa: CASRLTGGSIGELFF
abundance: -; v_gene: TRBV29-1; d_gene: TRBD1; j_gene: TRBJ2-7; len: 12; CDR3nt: TGCAGCGCAGGGGGAACGTTCTACGAGCAGTACTTC; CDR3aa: CSAGGTFYEQYF
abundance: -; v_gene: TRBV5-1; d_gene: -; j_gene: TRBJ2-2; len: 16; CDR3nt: TGCGCCAGCAGCAGTTTTGAGACATCGAACACCGGGGAGCTGTTTTTT; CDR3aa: CASSSFETSNTGELFF
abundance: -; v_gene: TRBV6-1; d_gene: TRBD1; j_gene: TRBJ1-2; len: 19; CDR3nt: TGTGCCAGCAGTGAAAAGGGCAGGACAGGGTGGTCGGTGGGCTATGGCTACACCTTC; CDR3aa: CASSEKGRTGWSVGYGYTF
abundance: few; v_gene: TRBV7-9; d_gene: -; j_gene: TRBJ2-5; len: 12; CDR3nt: TGTGCCAGCAGCTTAGCGGCAGAGACCCAGTACTTC; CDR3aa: CASSLAAETQYF
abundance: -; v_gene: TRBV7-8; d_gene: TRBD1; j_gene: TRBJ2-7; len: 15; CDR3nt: TGTGCCAGCAGCCCGGACGGACAGGGGGCTTACGAGCAGTACTTC; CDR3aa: CASSPDGQGAYEQYF
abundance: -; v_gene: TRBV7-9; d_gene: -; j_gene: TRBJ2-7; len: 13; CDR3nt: TGTGCCAGCAGCTTACCAGGGAGATACGAGCAGTACTTC; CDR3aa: CASSLPGRYEQYF
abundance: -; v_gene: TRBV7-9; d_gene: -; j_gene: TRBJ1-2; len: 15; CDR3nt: TGTGCCAGCAGCTTATTTAGTCGGGACTTTGAAGGCTACACCTTC; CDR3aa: CASSLFSRDFEGYTF
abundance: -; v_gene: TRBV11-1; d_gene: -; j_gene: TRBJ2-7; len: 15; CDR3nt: TGTGCCAGCAGCGACCGGGACGGAGGCCTAAGGGAGCAGTACTTC; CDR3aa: CASSDRDGGLREQYF